The 32 T cell receptor beta chains given below trace back to one sample, sequenced in a study of PD-1 blockade in classical Hodgkin lymphoma. Assay: immunoSEQ multiplex PCR; the TCRdb copy retains only in-frame clones and omits some. The sample records 35,000 to 50,000 clones, roughly 70% being singletons. Following autologous stem cell transplantation, relapse occurred in every patient, and exposure to brentuximab vedotin varied. Material: peripheral blood mononuclear cells (PBMCs), obtained at baseline. The receptor source for this set is a human donor with classical Hodgkin lymphoma.

The chain links TRBV7-9 to TRBJ2-7, with unresolved D. V lost 6 bases and J lost 0, with 15 bases in between. Germline lookup yields CDR1 SEHNR and CDR2 FQNEAQ (reference sequence). The CDR3 loop spans 15 amino acids. As DNA, the CDR3 is TGTGCCAGCAGTTCTTTTGGGTCCTCCTCCTACGAGCAGTACTTC. It specifies CASSSFGSSSYEQYF.

The V and J genes are TRBV6-4 and TRBJ1-2, with D perhaps matching TRBD1 (6 bases). The germline V gene has CDR1 MRHNA and CDR2 SNTAGT. V shed 3 bases and J shed 6 bases, with 14 bases lying between them. This CDR3 contains 14 residues. The CDR3 sequence: CASSDWSGGHGYTF. The CDR3 DNA is TGTGCCAGCAGTGATTGGTCTGGGGGCCATGGCTACACCTTC.

The V gene is TRBV7-3, the J gene TRBJ2-6, with TRBD1 matching 8 bases. The V gene's germline CDR1 is SGHTA and CDR2 FQGTGA. V shed 1 base and J 0 bases; nucleotides not matched to a gene: 8. This CDR3 is built from 19 residues. The CDR3 loop is CASSLRLGTGVSGANVLTF. CDR3 coding DNA: TGTGCCAGCAGCTTAAGGTTGGGGACAGGAGTCTCTGGGGCCAACGTCCTGACTTTC.

The genes are TRBV7-3 and TRBJ2-5, with D hard to call. Trimming pared 0 bases from V and 1 base from J, leaving 9 bases between. Germline values: CDR1 SGHTA, CDR2 FQGTGA. CDR3 length: 15 amino acids. The CDR3 protein is CASSLTVATQETQYF. The CDR3 region has the DNA TGTGCCAGCAGCTTAACGGTAGCCACCCAAGAGACCCAGTACTTC.

The V gene is TRBV11-3, the J gene TRBJ1-1; D is possibly TRBD1 (5 bases). The V and J ends lost 5 bases and 3 bases respectively, with 16 bases between them. This CDR3 has 15 amino acids. Germline V gene data show CDR1 as SGHNT and CDR2 as YENEEA. CDR3 amino acids: CASSQKGRRYTEAFF. CDR3 coding DNA: TGTGCCAGCAGCCAAAAGGGGCGACGGTACACTGAAGCTTTCTTT.

The chain links TRBV10-3 to TRBJ1-4; 7 positions match TRBD1. Germline values: CDR1 ENHRY, CDR2 SYGVKD. V was pared by 9 bases and J by 0 bases, with 4 bases of the junction left unmatched. The CDR3 loop spans 14 amino acids. The CDR3 sequence is CAIGGDATNEKLFF. In DNA, the CDR3 is TGTGCCATAGGGGGCGATGCAACTAATGAAAAACTGTTTTTT.

The chain joins TRBV9 to TRBJ2-2; D not certain. Trimming pared 0 bases from V and 4 bases from J, leaving 10 bases between. The CDR3 runs 15 residues. Germline assignment: CDR1 SGDLS and CDR2 YYNGEE. The CDR3 nucleotides read TGTGCCAGCAGCGTAGCACTGATGGGCACCGGGGAGCTGTTTTTT. This sequence encodes CASSVALMGTGELFF. Supplemented by reference TRBV9 and TRBJ2-2, the full variable domain reads DSGVTQTPKHLITATGQRVTLRCSPRSGDLSVYWYQQSLDQGLQFLIQYYNGEERAKGNILERFSAQQFPDLHSELNLSSLELGDSALYFCASSVALMGTGELFFGEGSRLTVL.

This clone has a single count. The rearrangement uses TRBV18 and TRBJ1-6; maybe TRBD1 (5 bases). The CDR3 runs to 13 residues. V lost 7 bases and J lost 9, with 13 bases in between. CDR1 KGHSH and CDR2 LQKENI come from the germline V gene. CDR3 region: CASWPGGISPLHF. CDR3 DNA sequence: TGTGCCAGCTGGCCGGGGGGTATTTCACCCCTCCACTTT.

The chain joins TRBV7-3 to TRBJ2-1; D ambiguous. V lost 2 bases and J lost 5, with 7 bases in between. The CDR3 has 13 residues. Germline V CDR1 and CDR2: SGHTA, FQGTGA. CDR3 in amino acids: CASSLVMDNEQFF. The CDR3 bases are TGTGCCAGCAGCTTAGTAATGGACAATGAGCAGTTCTTC.

The rearrangement joins TRBV6-5 to TRBJ1-4, with D unclear. CDR3 size: 12 residues. CDR1 and CDR2 (germline): MNHEY, SVGAGI. The ends were cut back, 6 bases at V and 5 bases at J, with 7 bases in the middle. This CDR3 is CASRVGNEKLFF. The CDR3 DNA follows: TGTGCCAGCAGGGTTGGCAATGAAAAACTGTTTTTT.

V is TRBV15 and J is TRBJ1-5; D is perhaps TRBD1 (5 bases). The CDR3 runs 15 residues. The V gene lost 0 bases and the J gene lost 0 bases, with 6 bases spanning the gap. Germline CDR1 reads LNHNV; CDR2 reads YYDKDF (reference sequence). The CDR3 spells CATSRDRVSNQPQHF. CDR3 bases: TGTGCCACCAGCAGAGACAGGGTTAGCAATCAGCCCCAGCATTTT.

This chain links TRBV30 with TRBJ2-6; no firm D call. This CDR3 region has 15 residues. Germline values: CDR1 GTSNPN, CDR2 SVGIG (reference sequence). V shed 2 bases and J shed 0 bases, with 8 bases lying between them. CDR3 in amino acids: CAWSSRSSGANVLTF. DNA for the CDR3: TGTGCCTGGAGTAGCAGGTCCTCTGGGGCCAACGTCCTGACTTTC.

This clone was counted a few times. J is TRBJ2-2 and V is TRBV7-6; 8 bases are a match to TRBD2. The junction had 4 bases not matched to a gene; V was cut back by 0 bases and J by 1 base. The germline CDR1 and CDR2 sequences are SGHVS and FNYEAQ. The CDR3 loop spans 17 amino acids. The CDR3 DNA reads as TGTGCCAGCAGCTTAGCCTCACTAGCGGAGAACACCGGGGAGCTGTTTTTT. Translated: CASSLASLAENTGELFF.

The rearrangement uses TRBV7-9 and TRBJ1-1; the D is unclear. The germline CDR1 and CDR2 sequences are SEHNR and FQNEAQ (reference sequence). V was cut by 5 bases and J by 1 base, with 8 bases left in between. The length of the CDR3 is 13 residues. The CDR3 is CASSPDSNTEAFF. The CDR3 region has the DNA TGTGCCAGCAGCCCCGATTCGAACACTGAAGCTTTCTTT. The full variable domain, completed using reference TRBV7-9 and TRBJ1-1, is DTGVSQNPRHKITKRGQNVTFRCDPISEHNRLYWYRQTLGQGPEFLTYFQNEAQLEKSRLLSDRFSAERPKGSFSTLEIQRTEQGDSAMYLCASSPDSNTEAFFGQGTRLTVV.

The chain is built from TRBV11-2 and TRBJ1-1; weak D call: TRBD1 (5 bases). This CDR3 has 14 residues. In germline, CDR1 is SGHAT, CDR2 FQNNGV. V gave up 5 bases and J gave up 6 bases, with 16 bases separating them. The CDR3, as DNA: TGTGCCAGCAGCCGACGGGGGGTAAGTGCTGAAGCTTTCTTT. It codes for CASSRRGVSAEAFF.

This chain joins TRBV7-6 and TRBJ2-7; 8 bases are a match to TRBD2. The length of the CDR3 is 17 residues. CDR1 is SGHVS, CDR2 FNYEAQ, per germline. The junction had 8 bases not matched to a gene; V was cut back by 1 base and J by 0 bases. The CDR3 DNA follows: TGTGCCAGCAGCTTAGGGGTAGCGGGGCCAAGCTCCTACGAGCAGTACTTC. Encoded protein: CASSLGVAGPSSYEQYF.

The rearrangement joins TRBV6-5 to TRBJ2-1, with 8 positions matching TRBD1. This CDR3 is built from 14 residues. V gave up 4 bases and J gave up 6 bases; unmatched junction bases: 5. Germline V gene lookup returns CDR1 MNHEY and CDR2 SVGAGI. The CDR3, as DNA: TGTGCCAGCAGTTTTGGACAGGGTGCCAATGAGCAGTTCTTC. Translated, it gives CASSFGQGANEQFF.

V gene TRBV18 combines with J gene TRBJ2-7; 7 bases are a match to TRBD2. This CDR3 spans 14 amino acids. Germline CDR1 is KGHSH and CDR2 is LQKENI. Trimming took 2 bases from V and 3 from J; bases not matched to a gene: 4. The CDR3 nucleotides read TGTGCCAGCTCACCAGCTGCGGGGGACTACGAGCAGTACTTC. It encodes CASSPAAGDYEQYF.

The chain is built from TRBV19 and TRBJ1-5, with D maybe TRBD1 (5 bases). The CDR3 extends over 14 amino acids. Trimming shortened V by 5 bases and J by 5 bases, and 13 bases separated the two germline ends. Looked up from germline, CDR1 is LNHDA and CDR2 is SQIVND (reference sequence). The DNA for the CDR3 is TGTGCCAGTAGTCAAGGGGCCGGAGATCAGCCCCAGCATTTT. Its translation is CASSQGAGDQPQHF.

The chain joins TRBV5-4 to TRBJ1-2, with D perhaps matching TRBD1 (5 bases). CDR1 is SGHNT, CDR2 YYREEE, per germline (reference sequence). V lost 0 bases and J 2 bases, leaving 5 bases between the germline ends. CDR3 length: 13 amino acids. The CDR3 coding sequence is TGTGCCAGCAGCTTGGGACAGAACTATGGCTACACCTTC. Amino acid sequence: CASSLGQNYGYTF.

The gene calls are TRBV15 and TRBJ1-2, with D possibly TRBD1 on 5 matching bases. Germline V gene data show CDR1 as LNHNV and CDR2 as YYDKDF (reference sequence). The V end was cut by 1 base, the J end by 5 bases, with 14 bases between. There are 15 residues in the CDR3. The CDR3 spells CATSRAERSGYGYTF. CDR3 sequence (DNA): TGTGCCACCAGCAGAGCTGAGAGGTCAGGGTATGGCTACACCTTC.

Worth noting for this clone: At the DNA level, this CDR3 is encoded by other sequences in the same sample as well. The rearrangement uses TRBV6-5 and TRBJ2-7, with 7 nucleotides matching TRBD1. J was trimmed by 2 bases and V by 5 bases; bases with no gene match: 0. CDR1 is MNHEY, CDR2 SVGAGI, per germline. The CDR3 length is 12 residues. The CDR3 DNA is TGTGCCAGCAGTGACAGGGCCTACGAGCAGTACTTC. It codes for CASSDRAYEQYF.

This chain uses TRBV27 with TRBJ1-1; 10 positions agree with TRBD1. V shed 10 bases and J 5 bases; nucleotides not matched to a gene: 7. The CDR3 extends over 13 amino acids. Germline V gene lookup returns CDR1 MNHEY and CDR2 SMNVEV (reference sequence). CDR3 sequence (DNA): TGTGCCACCAGACAGGGGGCCTATACTGAAGCTTTCTTT. Its translation is CATRQGAYTEAFF.

A word on this clone: One end of the junction varies from germline; a read error may be responsible. V usage is TRBV10-2 and J usage is TRBJ2-7, with 9 bases lining up with TRBD2. The germline gives CDR1 WSHSY, CDR2 SAAADI. This CDR3 has 16 residues. The CDR3 bases are TGCGCCAGCACTGAGAGCGCTAGCGGGGCCTCCTACGAGCAGTACTTC. It yields the protein CASTESASGASYEQYF.

The J gene is TRBJ1-6, the V gene TRBV25-1; TRBD1 agrees at 9 bases. V dropped 7 bases and J dropped 9; count of bases not matched to a gene: 7. The CDR3 loop spans 14 amino acids. The germline gives CDR1 MGHDK, CDR2 SYGVNS. DNA for the CDR3: TGTGCCAGCAACACGGGACAGGGCTTTTCACCCCTCCACTTT. Translation gives CASNTGQGFSPLHF. The full variable domain, in which reference TRBV25-1 and TRBJ1-6 provide the parts outside the CDR3, is EADIYQTPRYLVIGTGKKITLECSQTMGHDKMYWYQQDPGMELHLIHYSYGVNSTEKGDLSSESTVSRIRTEHFPLTLESARPSHTSQYLCASNTGQGFSPLHFGNGTRLTVT.

This clone has only a few counts. This sequence joins TRBV6-4 and TRBJ1-1; D gene uncertain. The CDR3 extends over 13 amino acids. V lost 4 bases, J lost 3 bases, and 9 bases lay in between. Germline V gives CDR1 MRHNA, CDR2 SNTAGT. CDR3 nucleotides: TGTGCCAGCAGTGTGTTTATGTACACTGAAGCTTTCTTT. Translation: CASSVFMYTEAFF.

This clone appeared a single time. The rearrangement joins TRBV7-9 to TRBJ1-1; possible D gene TRBD1, 5 bases. The CDR3 totals 17 residues. V lost 0 bases to trimming and J lost 3 bases, with 17 bases between them. The germline V gene encodes CDR1 SEHNR and CDR2 FQNEAQ (reference sequence). CDR3 amino acids: CASSLAGQGELDTEAFF. The CDR3 nucleotides are TGTGCCAGCAGCTTAGCAGGGCAGGGTGAGTTGGACACTGAAGCTTTCTTT.

V gene TRBV19 combines with J gene TRBJ1-3, with D possibly matching TRBD1 (5 bases). The CDR3 runs to 15 residues. Germline V gene data show CDR1 as LNHDA and CDR2 as SQIVND (reference sequence). The germline V and J ends were trimmed by 4 bases and 0 bases, with 10 bases remaining between them. The CDR3 DNA reads as TGTGCCAGTAGTAAAGGGACCGGCTCTGGAAACACCATATATTTT. It is translated as CASSKGTGSGNTIYF.

As concerns this clone: Within the sample, other DNA sequences also encode this same CDR3. The chain uses TRBV29-1 and TRBJ2-3, with D tentatively TRBD2 (6 bases). The CDR3 consists of 15 residues. The V gene lost 4 bases and the J gene lost 1 base, with 15 bases spanning the gap. Germline values: CDR1 SQVTM, CDR2 ANQGSEA. CDR3 coding DNA: TGCAGCGTTGGGCCCGGGGGTAGCGGCACAGATACGCAGTATTTT. It codes for CSVGPGGSGTDTQYF.

The rearrangement links TRBV19 to TRBJ2-7, with 10 positions matching TRBD1. Trimming took 3 bases from V and 1 from J; bases not matched to a gene: 3. Germline assignment: CDR1 LNHDA and CDR2 SQIVND (reference sequence). CDR3 size: 15 residues. Here the CDR3 reads CASSIGTGVSYEQYF. The CDR3 DNA reads as TGTGCCAGTAGTATCGGGACAGGGGTTTCCTACGAGCAGTACTTC.

The chain recombines TRBV30 with TRBJ2-3, with D perhaps TRBD2 (6 bases). CDR1 and CDR2 (germline): GTSNPN, SVGIG (reference sequence). Trimming pared 2 bases from V and 7 bases from J, leaving 10 bases between. This CDR3 spans 12 amino acids. CDR3 nucleotide sequence: TGTGCCTGGAGTCCTGGACTAAATACGCAGTATTTT. It encodes CAWSPGLNTQYF.

The rearrangement links TRBV7-9 to TRBJ1-2; D is undetermined. The CDR3 totals 15 residues. CDR1 and CDR2 from the germline V gene are SEHNR and FQNEAQ (reference sequence). V was pared by 0 bases and J by 6 bases, with 14 bases between. This CDR3 is CASSLAAQLVDGYTF. DNA for the CDR3: TGTGCCAGCAGCTTAGCGGCACAACTCGTGGATGGCTACACCTTC.